Presented here are 15 T cell receptor beta chains from one specimen sequenced in a study of radiotherapy plus CTLA-4 blockade in lung cancer. Some clones are missing from TCRdb's copy, which holds only in-frame ones; the method was immunoSEQ multiplex PCR. This sample carries 77,000 or so clones, roughly four fifths of them seen once, and the ten largest clones take around 10%. Sequenced here: peripheral blood, sampled from a patient treated with radiotherapy plus ipilimumab. The receptors here all came from a human donor with non-small cell lung cancer whose response to radiotherapy plus ipilimumab could not be evaluated.

The V and J genes are TRBV9 and TRBJ2-3; D might be TRBD2 (6 bases). V lost 4 bases and J 4 bases, leaving 25 bases between the germline ends. Germline loops: CDR1 SGDLS, CDR2 YYNGEE. CDR3 size: 18 residues. CDR3 nucleotides: TGTGCCAGCAGCCGTAGCCCAGGGACTGAAAACTTCGCAGATACGCAGTATTTT. Translated, it gives CASSRSPGTENFADTQYF. The full variable domain, completed using reference TRBV9 and TRBJ2-3, is DSGVTQTPKHLITATGQRVTLRCSPRSGDLSVYWYQQSLDQGLQFLIQYYNGEERAKGNILERFSAQQFPDLHSELNLSSLELGDSALYFCASSRSPGTENFADTQYFGPGTRLTVL.

The chain links TRBV11-2 to TRBJ1-2, with 8 bases matching TRBD1. This CDR3 has 16 residues. J gave up 3 bases and V 5 bases, and 11 bases lay outside the gene matches. Germline V gives CDR1 SGHAT, CDR2 FQNNGV. CDR3 DNA sequence: TGTGCCAGCAGCCGTAGGGGACAGGTGGGGGACTATGGCTACACCTTC. Translated, it gives CASSRRGQVGDYGYTF. The whole variable domain, filled in from reference TRBV11-2 and TRBJ1-2, reads EAGVAQSPRYKIIEKRQSVAFWCNPISGHATLYWYQQILGQGPKLLIQFQNNGVVDDSQLPKDRFSAERLKGVDSTLKIQPAKLEDSAVYLCASSRRGQVGDYGYTFGSGTRLTVV.

This clone was detected only once. This chain joins TRBV19 and TRBJ2-3; 12 bases align to TRBD2. The CDR3 covers 15 residues. Germline V lookup: CDR1 LNHDA, CDR2 SQIVND (reference sequence). The trim removed 5 bases at V and 4 bases at J, leaving 4 bases unmatched. The CDR3 is CASSSLAGGADTQYF. DNA of the CDR3: TGTGCCAGTAGTTCCCTAGCGGGGGGGGCAGATACGCAGTATTTT.

The J gene is TRBJ2-7, the V gene TRBV9, with 8 bases matching TRBD2. V was pared by 3 bases and J by 0 bases, with 8 bases of the junction left unmatched. The germline gives CDR1 SGDLS, CDR2 YYNGEE. The CDR3 spans 16 residues. CDR3 residues: CASSATLAAHSYEQYF. The CDR3 nucleotides read TGTGCCAGCAGCGCCACACTAGCGGCCCACTCCTACGAGCAGTACTTC. The whole variable domain, filled in from reference TRBV9 and TRBJ2-7, reads DSGVTQTPKHLITATGQRVTLRCSPRSGDLSVYWYQQSLDQGLQFLIQYYNGEERAKGNILERFSAQQFPDLHSELNLSSLELGDSALYFCASSATLAAHSYEQYFGPGTRLTVT.

The genes are TRBV11-2 and TRBJ2-1; no definite D call. The CDR3 runs to 13 residues. V was pared by 0 bases and J by 6 bases, with 6 bases between. In germline, CDR1 is SGHAT, CDR2 FQNNGV. This CDR3 is CASSLDLANEQFF. CDR3 nucleotide sequence: TGTGCCAGCAGCTTAGATCTGGCCAATGAGCAGTTCTTC.

The CDR3 coding sequence is TGTGCCAGCAGTGTGGCAGGGGGCAGTGAAAAACTGTTTTTT. This encodes CASSVAGGSEKLFF. The chain carries TRBV6-1 and TRBJ1-4, with 8 bases fitting TRBD1. Losses at the gene ends were 4 bases for V and 7 bases for J; bases not matched to a gene: 5. This CDR3 has 14 amino acids. Germline V lookup: CDR1 MNHNS, CDR2 SASEGT.

This rearrangement joins TRBV7-7 to TRBJ2-2, with TRBD2 matching 12 bases. CDR1 is SSHAT and CDR2 is FNYEAQ in the germline V gene (reference sequence). The ends lost 5 bases at V and 0 bases at J; junction bases unmatched: 1. CDR3 length: 16 amino acids. For the CDR3, the DNA is TGTGCCAGCAGCCGGACTAGCGGGGCGAACACCGGGGAGCTGTTTTTT. It codes for CASSRTSGANTGELFF.

This clone was seen only a few times. This chain joins TRBV6-6 and TRBJ1-2; no firm D call. Trimming shortened V by 0 bases and J by 1 base, and 6 bases separated the two germline ends. This CDR3 is 14 amino acids long. Germline lookup yields CDR1 MNHNY and CDR2 SVGAGI (reference sequence). The CDR3 sequence: CASSYSGSNYGYTF. CDR3 nucleotide sequence: TGTGCCAGCAGTTACTCGGGCAGTAACTATGGCTACACCTTC.

The rearrangement links TRBV4-1 to TRBJ1-2; D is perhaps TRBD1 (6 bases). The CDR3 length is 16 residues. The germline V and J ends were trimmed by 4 bases and 4 bases, with 19 bases remaining between them. The germline gives CDR1 MGHRA, CDR2 YSYEKL. The CDR3 loop reads CASSLNPRTDLYGYTF. CDR3 nucleotide sequence: TGCGCCAGCAGCCTCAATCCAAGGACAGATCTCTATGGCTACACCTTC.

V is TRBV10-3 and J is TRBJ1-5; D unclear. The CDR3 sequence is 13 residues long. With 4 bases removed from V and 6 bases from J, the gap between germline ends came to 10 bases. Germline values: CDR1 ENHRY, CDR2 SYGVKD. As DNA, the CDR3 is TGTGCCATCAGTGGCGGAGAGGGTCAGCCCCAGCATTTT. It translates to CAISGGEGQPQHF.

In this sample, this clone turned up once. The J gene is TRBJ1-1, the V gene TRBV19, with 8 bases aligning to TRBD1. Germline CDR1 LNHDA, CDR2 SQIVND (reference sequence). CDR3 length: 15 amino acids. V lost 3 bases to trimming and J lost 2 bases; unmatched junction nucleotides: 5. CDR3 coding DNA: TGTGCCAGTAGTATGCAACCAGGGGGCAACACTGAAGCTTTCTTT. It translates to CASSMQPGGNTEAFF. The whole variable domain, filled in from reference TRBV19 and TRBJ1-1, reads DGGITQSPKYLFRKEGQNVTLSCEQNLNHDAMYWYRQDPGQGLRLIYYSQIVNDFQKGDIAEGYSVSREKKESFPLTVTSAQKNPTAFYLCASSMQPGGNTEAFFGQGTRLTVV.

The CDR3 protein is CASSLLGLAGAQYQETQYF. CDR3 nucleotide sequence: TGCGCCAGCAGCTTACTAGGACTAGCGGGGGCCCAGTACCAAGAGACCCAGTACTTC. The chain joins TRBV5-1 to TRBJ2-5, with 13 bases aligning to TRBD2. The junction had 10 bases not matched to a gene; V was cut back by 2 bases and J by 0 bases. From germline, CDR1 is SGHRS and CDR2 YFSETQ. The CDR3 has 19 residues.

This clone was seen a handful of times. This chain links TRBV6-6 with TRBJ1-2, with a possible D match to TRBD1 (5 bases). Trimming shortened V by 9 bases and J by 2 bases, and 7 bases separated the two germline ends. There are 11 residues in the CDR3. Germline lookup yields CDR1 MNHNY and CDR2 SVGAGI (reference sequence). CDR3 nucleotides: TGTGCCAGTGGGGCGAACTATGGCTACACCTTC. Translating gives CASGANYGYTF.

The sample holds a few counts of this clone. The V call is TRBV11-3, the J call TRBJ2-3, with D perhaps matching TRBD2 (5 bases). The CDR3 runs to 15 residues. V lost 5 bases to trimming and J lost 3 bases, with 15 bases between them. CDR1 and CDR2 (germline): SGHNT, YENEEA. The CDR3 loop reads CASSPRREKTDTQYF. CDR3 nucleotides: TGTGCCAGCAGCCCACGACGGGAAAAGACAGATACGCAGTATTTT.

The V call is TRBV7-3, the J call TRBJ1-1; D call uncertain. The CDR3 is made up of 13 amino acids. Trimming took off 3 bases at V and 5 bases at J, with 10 bases between the two ends. Per germline, CDR1 SGHTA and CDR2 FQGTGA. In DNA form, the CDR3 reads TGTGCCAGCAGCTTGACTATTGGGACTGAAGCTTTCTTT. It specifies CASSLTIGTEAFF.